One sample yielded the 20 T cell receptor beta chains listed below, sequenced in a study of CD8+CD57+ T cells in acquired aplastic anemia. Previously, flow cytometry had revealed CD8+CD57+ cell expansion in the patients chosen for sequencing. Genomic DNA was employed as the template in profiling TCR beta VDJ and CDR3. TCRdb itself ran the reads through MiXCR, one entry per CDR3 protein. This table has about 58,000 distinct CDR3 sequences, 57% appearing once. The sample was sorted CD4+, CD8+, or CD8+CD57+ T cells (not recorded which) from PBMCs. These receptors all come from a human donor with aplastic anemia.

This clonotype was counted between two and nine times. V is TRBV25-1 and J is TRBJ1-1; possible D gene TRBD1, 5 bases. Germline assignment: CDR1 MGHDK and CDR2 SYGVNS. V lost 3 bases to trimming and J lost 5 bases, with 13 bases between them. The CDR3 contains 14 residues. The CDR3: CASSDMGRETEAFF. The CDR3, as DNA: TGTGCCAGCAGTGATATGGGGCGCGAGACTGAAGCTTTCTTT.

J is TRBJ2-1 and V is TRBV10-3, with 14 positions matching TRBD2. The CDR3 length is 20 residues. Germline V gene sequence: CDR1 ENHRY, CDR2 SYGVKD. The junction had 14 bases not matched to a gene; V was cut back by 1 base and J by 6 bases. Here the CDR3 reads CAISELWTSGGMSSGNEQFF. DNA for the CDR3: TGTGCCATCAGTGAGTTATGGACTAGCGGGGGGATGAGCTCCGGCAATGAGCAGTTCTTC.

There are many counts of this clonotype. J is TRBJ2-1 and V is TRBV20-1; perhaps TRBD1 as D (6 bases). Germline-derived CDR1 and CDR2 are DFQATT and SNEGSKA (reference sequence). The CDR3 is made up of 14 amino acids. The germline V and J ends were trimmed by 3 bases and 6 bases, with 15 bases remaining between them. The CDR3 coding sequence is TGCAGTGCTAGGGAAGCATTAGGGGGCAATGAGCAGTTCTTC. Encoded protein: CSAREALGGNEQFF.

The chain has TRBV29-1 and TRBJ2-1; D may be TRBD1 (5 bases). The CDR3 has 13 residues. V lost 8 bases, J lost 2 bases, and 13 bases lay in between. Germline V lookup: CDR1 SQVTM, CDR2 ANQGSEA. The CDR3 nucleotides are TGCAGCTTATTCAGGGCCACCTACAATGAGCAGTTCTTC. It is translated as CSLFRATYNEQFF.

This clonotype was seen at least ten times. V gene TRBV20-1 combines with J gene TRBJ1-2; D ambiguous. The CDR3 has 12 amino acids. V lost 6 bases to trimming and J lost 3 bases, with 11 bases between them. Germline CDR1 is DFQATT and CDR2 is SNEGSKA (reference sequence). Written as DNA, the CDR3 is TGCAGTGCGAAGGTCTCCGACTATGGCTACACCTTC. Amino acid sequence: CSAKVSDYGYTF.

The rearrangement links TRBV6-2 or TRBV6-3 to TRBJ1-2, with D perhaps matching TRBD1 (6 bases). The CDR3 is 12 residues long. CDR1 MNHEY and CDR2 SVGEGT come from the germline V gene. Trimming removed 7 bases at V and 5 bases at J, with 11 bases between. The CDR3 DNA reads as TGTGCCAGCACTCCGGACAGTTATGGCTACACCTTC. Translated, it gives CASTPDSYGYTF.

This clonotype was seen only once. The genes are TRBV10-1 and TRBJ1-6; D unresolved. V lost 8 bases to trimming and J lost 10 bases, with 15 bases between them. CDR1 and CDR2 (germline): WNHNN, SYGVQD (reference sequence). The CDR3 is made up of 13 amino acids. CDR3 sequence reads: CASAPGRGSPLHF. The DNA of the CDR3 is TGCGCCAGCGCCCCCGGCCGTGGGTCACCCCTCCACTTT.

There are many counts of this clonotype. The chain uses TRBV6-1 and TRBJ2-2; 7 nucleotides agree with TRBD2. This CDR3 region has 15 residues. The J segment lost 1 base and the V segment lost 4 bases, leaving 3 bases of the junction unmatched. From germline, CDR1 is MNHNS and CDR2 SASEGT. The CDR3 protein is CASSGLAGNTGELFF. The CDR3 DNA follows: TGTGCCAGCAGTGGCTTAGCGGGGAACACCGGGGAGCTGTTTTTT.

This clonotype was seen once. The chain couples TRBV25-1 to TRBJ2-7, with 12 positions matching TRBD1. Trimming at V came to 6 bases and at J to 2 bases, leaving 8 bases not matched to a gene. Germline lookup yields CDR1 MGHDK and CDR2 SYGVNS. The length of the CDR3 is 16 residues. The CDR3 nucleotides read TGTGCCAGCAGCCGGGACAGGGGGCCGACTGCCTACGAGCAGTACTTC. Translating gives CASSRDRGPTAYEQYF.

This chain joins TRBV24-1 and TRBJ2-1; no clear D. The germline gives CDR1 KGHDR, CDR2 SFDVKD. The CDR3 length is 11 residues. V was trimmed by 9 bases and J by 5 bases, leaving 7 bases between them. The CDR3 nucleotides read TGTGCCACCCAGGTAGACAATGAGCAGTTCTTC. Encoded protein: CATQVDNEQFF.

The chain recombines TRBV15 with TRBJ2-6, with 10 bases aligning to TRBD1. The CDR3 has 15 residues. Germline trimming cut 8 bases from V and 4 bases from J; bases unmatched to any gene: 5. Germline V CDR1 and CDR2: LNHNV, YYDKDF (reference sequence). CDR3: CATAGTGVGANVLTF. The CDR3 DNA reads TGTGCCACCGCCGGGACAGGGGTAGGGGCCAACGTCCTGACTTTC. The full variable domain, in which reference TRBV15 and TRBJ2-6 provide the parts outside the CDR3, is DAMVIQNPRYQVTQFGKPVTLSCSQTLNHNVMYWYQQKSSQAPKLLFHYYDKDFNNEADTPDNFQSRRPNTSFCFLDIRSPGLGDTAMYLCATAGTGVGANVLTFGAGSRLTVL.

The genes are TRBV11-2 and TRBJ2-3, with 9 bases fitting TRBD1. This CDR3 comprises 15 residues. V was pared by 3 bases and J by 0 bases, with 1 base of the junction left unmatched. Germline CDR1 is SGHAT and CDR2 is FQNNGV. The CDR3 loop is CASSLDRGSTDTQYF. The CDR3 DNA is TGTGCCAGCAGCTTGGACAGGGGAAGCACAGATACGCAGTATTTT.

This clonotype came up many times. The chain recombines TRBV7-6 with TRBJ2-2; perhaps TRBD2 as D (6 bases). The germline V gene has CDR1 SGHVS and CDR2 FNYEAQ. The CDR3 spans 16 residues. V lost 3 bases and J 2 bases, leaving 13 bases between the germline ends. This CDR3 reads CASSFPAGGNTGELFF. The CDR3 coding sequence is TGTGCCAGCAGCTTCCCCGCCGGGGGTAACACCGGGGAGCTGTTTTTT.

CDR3: CAITDGQGSSYEQYF. CDR3 coding DNA: TGTGCCATCACCGACGGACAGGGGTCGTCCTACGAGCAGTACTTC. V gene TRBV10-3 combines with J gene TRBJ2-7; TRBD1 matches 9 bases. CDR3 length equals 15 residues. Trimming cost V 7 bases and J 1 base; bases outside gene matches: 8. Germline V lookup: CDR1 ENHRY, CDR2 SYGVKD.

This clonotype has just a few counts. The DNA of the CDR3 is TGTGCCAGCAGCTTAGCAGGAGGTGGGGAGACCCAGTACTTC. Amino acid sequence: CASSLAGGGETQYF. The chain has TRBV7-6 and TRBJ2-5; the D gene is possibly TRBD2 (5 bases). The CDR3 sequence is 14 residues long. Germline-derived CDR1 and CDR2 are SGHVS and FNYEAQ. The V end lost 0 bases, the J end lost 5 bases, and 10 bases lay between the germline ends.

The sample holds many counts of this clonotype. V and J are TRBV5-1 and TRBJ1-2; D might be TRBD1 (6 bases). CDR1 SGHRS and CDR2 YFSETQ come from the germline V gene. The CDR3 length is 14 residues. V was cut by 0 bases and J by 8 bases, with 14 bases left in between. The CDR3 region is CASSLAGGVKGYTF. CDR3 in DNA: TGCGCCAGCAGCTTGGCGGGGGGCGTGAAAGGCTACACCTTC.

The chain couples TRBV10-3 to TRBJ2-7, with unresolved D. CDR3 length equals 13 residues. The germline V gene has CDR1 ENHRY and CDR2 SYGVKD. V shed 4 bases and J shed 0 bases, with 7 bases lying between them. The CDR3 loop reads CAISGPSSYEQYF. The CDR3 nucleotides read TGTGCCATCAGTGGACCAAGCTCCTACGAGCAGTACTTC.

This chain uses TRBV15 with TRBJ2-7; D might be TRBD1 or TRBD2, each matching 6 bases. This CDR3 has 16 residues. V dropped 5 bases and J dropped 4 bases, with 21 bases sitting between them. CDR1 and CDR2 (germline): LNHNV, YYDKDF (reference sequence). CDR3 region: CATSGVRDIGLYEQYF. The CDR3 nucleotides are TGTGCCACCAGCGGAGTGCGGGACATCGGTTTGTACGAGCAGTACTTC.

The chain has TRBV29-1 and TRBJ2-1, with no clear D. Trimming cost V 3 bases and J 9 bases, with 12 bases left between them. Germline V gene data show CDR1 as SQVTM and CDR2 as ANQGSEA. The CDR3 runs 12 residues. CDR3 nucleotides: TGCAGCGTTGATGAGGTGGGCGGTGAGCAGTTCTTC. Protein: CSVDEVGGEQFF.

The rearrangement uses TRBV10-3 and TRBJ2-7; D gene uncertain. CDR3 length: 15 residues. Trimming removed 4 bases at V and 0 bases at J, with 13 bases between. The germline V gene has CDR1 ENHRY and CDR2 SYGVKD. The CDR3 protein is CAISAVGLNSYEQYV. The CDR3 nucleotides read TGTGCCATCAGTGCGGTAGGGCTAAACTCCTACGAGCAGTACGTC.